These 17 T cell receptor beta chains originate from one sample sequenced in a study of blood T cell repertoires in COVID-19. Clones were read by immunoSEQ multiplex PCR, and TCRdb kept only the in-frame ones, dropping some. The sample holds around 230,000 clones; about nine tenths are singletons and the top ten take around 7.2%. Material for sequencing was peripheral blood. The receptor source for this set is a man between 60 and 75 years old who had recovered from COVID-19.

The CDR3 DNA reads as TGTGCCAGCAGCCGGACAGTTACCTACGAGCAGTACTTC. Amino acids: CASSRTVTYEQYF. This rearrangement joins TRBV3-1 (or the pseudogene TRBV3-2) to TRBJ2-7, with D perhaps TRBD1 (6 bases). The CDR3 is made up of 13 amino acids. The germline V and J ends were trimmed by 4 bases and 2 bases, with 9 bases remaining between them. The germline V gene has CDR1 LGHDT and CDR2 YNNKEL (reference sequence).

The rearrangement joins TRBV5-1 to TRBJ1-5; no reliable D call. V dropped 1 base and J dropped 5 bases, with 13 bases sitting between them. This CDR3 contains 15 residues. Germline V gene data show CDR1 as SGHRS and CDR2 as YFSETQ. CDR3 amino acids: CASSLFGSQDQPQHF. CDR3 in DNA: TGCGCCAGCAGCTTGTTCGGTAGTCAGGATCAGCCCCAGCATTTT.

The chain combines TRBV4-1 with TRBJ1-5; possibly TRBD1 for D (5 bases). CDR1 and CDR2 (germline): MGHRA, YSYEKL. This CDR3 has 13 residues. V shed 2 bases and J shed 4 bases, with 6 bases lying between them. CDR3 amino acids: CASSQPGNQPQHF. CDR3 coding DNA: TGCGCCAGCAGCCAACCAGGGAATCAGCCCCAGCATTTT.

V usage is TRBV30 and J usage is TRBJ1-2; maybe TRBD1 (6 bases). In germline, CDR1 is GTSNPN, CDR2 SVGIG (reference sequence). The CDR3 has 11 amino acids. Trimming shortened V by 2 bases and J by 8 bases, and 9 bases separated the two germline ends. CDR3 loop: CAWSPGVGYTF. In DNA form, the CDR3 reads TGTGCCTGGAGTCCAGGGGTGGGCTACACCTTC. Drawing the rest from reference TRBV30 and TRBJ1-2, the complete variable domain is SQTIHQWPATLVQPVGSPLSLECTVEGTSNPNLYWYRQAAGRGLQLLFYSVGIGQISSEVPQNLSASRPQDRQFILSSKKLLLSDSGFYLCAWSPGVGYTFGSGTRLTVV.

This chain uses TRBV19 with TRBJ1-5, with 10 bases that match TRBD1. V shed 5 bases and J 1 base; nucleotides not matched to a gene: 5. Per germline, CDR1 LNHDA and CDR2 SQIVND (reference sequence). The CDR3 is made up of 16 amino acids. In DNA, the CDR3 is TGTGCCAGTAGTCCCGTGGGACAGGGGAGCAATCAGCCCCAGCATTTT. It specifies CASSPVGQGSNQPQHF.

This rearrangement joins TRBV5-1 to TRBJ2-7, with D possibly matching TRBD2 (6 bases). Trimming stripped 9 bases from V and 1 base from J, with 20 bases between. CDR1 is SGHRS, CDR2 YFSETQ, per germline. The CDR3 has 15 amino acids. The CDR3 DNA reads TGCGCCACTCGACCCGGGACTGATCTATCCTACGAGCAGTACTTC. This sequence encodes CATRPGTDLSYEQYF.

This rearrangement joins TRBV18 to TRBJ1-1; TRBD1 matches 7 bases. CDR1 KGHSH and CDR2 LQKENI come from the germline V gene. The CDR3 totals 16 residues. Losses at the gene ends were 3 bases for V and 4 bases for J; bases not matched to a gene: 11. The DNA of the CDR3 is TGTGCCAGCTCACCTACAGGGGCCCTGGGCTCCACTGAAGCTTTCTTT. This encodes CASSPTGALGSTEAFF.

This clone was observed a single time. The V and J genes are TRBV6-5 and TRBJ1-4, with D perhaps TRBD1 (5 bases). Germline assignment: CDR1 MNHEY and CDR2 SVGAGI. Trimming stripped 8 bases from V and 3 bases from J, with 13 bases between. The CDR3 runs to 14 residues. CDR3 in amino acids: CASRSGGSNEKLFF. The CDR3 nucleotides read TGTGCCAGCCGATCGGGGGGATCTAATGAAAAACTGTTTTTT.

The chain has TRBV9 and TRBJ2-3, with D possibly matching TRBD2 (6 bases). Trimming pared 0 bases from V and 6 bases from J, leaving 17 bases between. This CDR3 region has 16 residues. Per germline, CDR1 SGDLS and CDR2 YYNGEE. Written as DNA, the CDR3 is TGTGCCAGCAGCGTAGGGACCAGGCGGGGTACTGATACGCAGTATTTT. It specifies CASSVGTRRGTDTQYF.

The chain employs TRBV5-6 and TRBJ1-3; possible D gene TRBD1, 6 bases. This CDR3 has 16 residues. The V gene lost 0 bases and the J gene lost 0 bases, with 10 bases spanning the gap. Germline V gene sequence: CDR1 SGHDT, CDR2 YYEEEE. The CDR3 DNA sequence: TGTGCCAGCAGCTTGGTGGGACACAGCTCTGGAAACACCATATATTTT. Its translation: CASSLVGHSSGNTIYF. Full variable domain (outside the CDR3, taken from reference TRBV5-6 and TRBJ1-3): DAGVTQSPTHLIKTRGQQVTLRCSPKSGHDTVSWYQQALGQGPQFIFQYYEEEERQRGNFPDRFSGHQFPNYSSELNVNALLLGDSALYLCASSLVGHSSGNTIYFGEGSWLTVV.

This clone was detected once. The V call is TRBV9, the J call TRBJ2-2; D not resolved. Trimming removed 0 bases at V and 3 bases at J, with 6 bases between. CDR1 is SGDLS and CDR2 is YYNGEE in the germline V gene. This CDR3 has 14 residues. In DNA form, the CDR3 reads TGTGCCAGCAGCGTAGGAGCCCACACCGGGGAGCTGTTTTTT. It encodes CASSVGAHTGELFF. Drawing the rest from reference TRBV9 and TRBJ2-2, the complete variable domain is DSGVTQTPKHLITATGQRVTLRCSPRSGDLSVYWYQQSLDQGLQFLIQYYNGEERAKGNILERFSAQQFPDLHSELNLSSLELGDSALYFCASSVGAHTGELFFGEGSRLTVL.

The chain is built from TRBV5-4 and TRBJ2-5, with D perhaps matching TRBD1 (6 bases). Germline assignment: CDR1 SGHNT and CDR2 YYREEE (reference sequence). V was clipped by 4 bases and J by 4 bases, with 20 bases between them. This CDR3 is 16 amino acids long. CDR3: CASSPGTNPLGETQYF. The CDR3 coding sequence is TGTGCCAGCAGCCCGGGGACAAACCCCTTGGGAGAGACCCAGTACTTC.

The V and J genes are TRBV5-1 and TRBJ2-7; 10 bases align to TRBD1. The CDR3 runs 15 residues. V was clipped by 5 bases and J by 3 bases; unmatched bases: 8. Germline assignment: CDR1 SGHRS and CDR2 YFSETQ. In nucleotides, the CDR3 is TGCGCCAGCAGTTTAGGGACAGGGGCCTTCTACGAGCAGTACGTC. This sequence encodes CASSLGTGAFYEQYV.

The CDR3 nucleotides read TGTGCCAGCAGTGACTTGCGGGGGACTCGGAGCTCCTACGAGCAGTACGTC. Translation gives CASSDLRGTRSSYEQYV. The V call is TRBV6-4, the J call TRBJ2-7; the match to TRBD2 covers 7 bases. V was pared by 1 base and J by 0 bases, with 9 bases of the junction left unmatched. CDR1 is MRHNA and CDR2 is SNTAGT in the germline V gene. The CDR3 spans 17 residues.

The chain uses TRBV3-1 (or the pseudogene TRBV3-2) and TRBJ2-5; D possibly corresponds to TRBD1 (6 bases). The germline V gene encodes CDR1 LGHDT and CDR2 YNNKEL (reference sequence). The V and J ends lost 1 base and 9 bases respectively, with 9 bases between them. The CDR3 totals 12 residues. The CDR3 protein is CASSQGQAAQYF. The CDR3 DNA follows: TGTGCCAGCAGCCAAGGACAGGCGGCCCAGTACTTC.

The chain recombines TRBV7-9 with TRBJ1-6, with 7 bases aligning to TRBD1. With 2 bases clipped from V and 11 bases from J, the junction kept 9 bases outside the gene matches. Germline values: CDR1 SEHNR, CDR2 FQNEAQ (reference sequence). The CDR3 loop spans 15 amino acids. The DNA for the CDR3 is TGTGCCAGCAGCTTAAGTGGGACAGCCATCGCACCCCTCCACTTT. This gives the protein CASSLSGTAIAPLHF.

The chain combines TRBV18 with TRBJ1-6; D gene uncertain. V lost 2 bases and J 10 bases, leaving 15 bases between the germline ends. The germline CDR1 and CDR2 sequences are KGHSH and LQKENI. The CDR3 runs 15 residues. The chain's CDR3 is CASSPVLPGLSPLHF. The CDR3 nucleotides are TGTGCCAGCTCACCAGTACTACCGGGATTGTCACCCCTCCACTTT.